The 7 T cell receptor beta chains below were found in one sample sequenced in a study of monozygotic twins with inflammatory bowel disease. With the 5' RACE reads reprocessed, TCRdb shows one record per CDR3 protein and no DNA. The sample totals roughly 200,000 distinct CDR3 sequences. The sample taken for sequencing was blood. These receptors all stem from a human donor with ulcerative colitis or Crohn's disease, or a healthy co-twin of an affected twin (not recorded which).

The V gene is TRBV28, the J gene TRBJ2-1; TCRdb picks TRBD1, but there is no DNA to check that call. CDR1 and CDR2 (germline): MDHEN, SYDVKM. The length of the CDR3 is 17 residues. CDR3 residues: CASSPSYDRGPSDEQFF.

This rearrangement joins TRBV5-1 to TRBJ2-1; TCRdb outputs TRBD2, but without DNA this stays unchecked. Germline lookup yields CDR1 SGHRS and CDR2 YFSETQ. There are 17 residues in the CDR3. CDR3 sequence: CASSLGTSGGLLDEQFF.

The J gene is TRBJ1-1, the V gene TRBV29-1. The CDR3 has 11 residues. CDR1 and CDR2 from the germline V gene are SQVTM and ANQGSEA. The CDR3 protein is CSVWGNTEAFF.

V is TRBV7-2 and J is TRBJ1-1. The CDR3 totals 13 residues. Germline lookup yields CDR1 SGHTA and CDR2 FQGNSA. CDR3 protein: CASTQLSRTEAFF.

The V gene is TRBV12-3 or TRBV12-4, the J gene TRBJ1-1. The CDR3 has 13 residues. CDR3 amino acids: CASTLQAYTEAFF.

This chain links TRBV29-1 with TRBJ2-3; the D call of TRBD2 rests on TCRdb alone, since no DNA is present to check it. Germline-derived CDR1 and CDR2 are SQVTM and ANQGSEA. The CDR3 contains 15 residues. This chain's CDR3 is CSAVSPGGSTDTQYF.

The chain carries TRBV11-2 and TRBJ1-1. The germline gives CDR1 SGHAT, CDR2 FQNNGV. The CDR3 has 13 amino acids. CDR3 protein: CASSSLYRTEAFF. The full variable domain, in which reference TRBV11-2 and TRBJ1-1 provide the parts outside the CDR3, is EAGVAQSPRYKIIEKRQSVAFWCNPISGHATLYWYQQILGQGPKLLIQFQNNGVVDDSQLPKDRFSAERLKGVDSTLKIQPAKLEDSAVYLCASSSLYRTEAFFGQGTRLTVV.